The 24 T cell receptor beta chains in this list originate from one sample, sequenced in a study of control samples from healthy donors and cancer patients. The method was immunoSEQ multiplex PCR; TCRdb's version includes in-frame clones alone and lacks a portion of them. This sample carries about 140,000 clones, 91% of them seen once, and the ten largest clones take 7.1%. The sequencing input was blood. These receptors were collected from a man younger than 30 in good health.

The CDR3 is CASSSNEDSGYTF. The CDR3 nucleotides read TGTGCCAGCAGTTCCAATGAGGACAGTGGCTACACCTTC. The chain uses TRBV6-6 and TRBJ1-2; TRBD1 might be the D (6 bases). The V gene lost 4 bases and the J gene lost 7 bases, with 13 bases spanning the gap. The germline gives CDR1 MNHNY, CDR2 SVGAGI (reference sequence). CDR3 length equals 13 residues.

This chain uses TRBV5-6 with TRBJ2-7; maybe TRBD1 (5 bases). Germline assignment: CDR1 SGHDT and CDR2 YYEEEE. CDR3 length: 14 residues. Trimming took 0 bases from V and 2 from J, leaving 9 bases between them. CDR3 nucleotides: TGTGCCAGCAGCTTGGGCAGGGCGACCTACGAGCAGTACTTC. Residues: CASSLGRATYEQYF.

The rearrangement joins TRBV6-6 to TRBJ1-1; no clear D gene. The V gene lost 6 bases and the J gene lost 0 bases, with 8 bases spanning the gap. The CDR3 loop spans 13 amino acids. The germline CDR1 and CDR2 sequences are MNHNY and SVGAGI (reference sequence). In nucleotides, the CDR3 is TGTGCCAGCAGCCTCCCATTGAACACTGAAGCTTTCTTT. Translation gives CASSLPLNTEAFF.

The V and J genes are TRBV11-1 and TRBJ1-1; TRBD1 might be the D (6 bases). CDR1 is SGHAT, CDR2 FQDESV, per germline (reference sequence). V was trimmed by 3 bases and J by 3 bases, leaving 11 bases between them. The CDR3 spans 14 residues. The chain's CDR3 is CASSFGGPDTEAFF. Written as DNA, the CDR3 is TGTGCCAGCAGCTTTGGGGGGCCAGACACTGAAGCTTTCTTT.

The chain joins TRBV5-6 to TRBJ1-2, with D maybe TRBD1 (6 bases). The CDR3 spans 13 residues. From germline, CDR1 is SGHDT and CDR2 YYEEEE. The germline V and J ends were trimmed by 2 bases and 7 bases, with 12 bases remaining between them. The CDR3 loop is CASSLLRGRGYTF. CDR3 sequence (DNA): TGTGCCAGCAGCTTATTACGGGGGCGTGGCTACACCTTC. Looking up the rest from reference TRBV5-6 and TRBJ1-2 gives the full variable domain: DAGVTQSPTHLIKTRGQQVTLRCSPKSGHDTVSWYQQALGQGPQFIFQYYEEEERQRGNFPDRFSGHQFPNYSSELNVNALLLGDSALYLCASSLLRGRGYTFGSGTRLTVV.

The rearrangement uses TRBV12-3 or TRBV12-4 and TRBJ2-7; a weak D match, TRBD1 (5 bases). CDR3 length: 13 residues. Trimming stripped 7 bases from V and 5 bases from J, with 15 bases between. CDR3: CASKGRVVDEQYF. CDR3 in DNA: TGTGCCAGCAAGGGCAGGGTAGTTGACGAGCAGTACTTC.

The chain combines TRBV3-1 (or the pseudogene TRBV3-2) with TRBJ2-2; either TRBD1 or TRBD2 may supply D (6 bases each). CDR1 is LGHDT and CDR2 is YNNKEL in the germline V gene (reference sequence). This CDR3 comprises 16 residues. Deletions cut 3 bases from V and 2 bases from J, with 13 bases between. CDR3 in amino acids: CASSQGGSANTGELFF. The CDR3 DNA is TGTGCCAGCAGCCAGGGGGGCTCAGCCAACACCGGGGAGCTGTTTTTT.

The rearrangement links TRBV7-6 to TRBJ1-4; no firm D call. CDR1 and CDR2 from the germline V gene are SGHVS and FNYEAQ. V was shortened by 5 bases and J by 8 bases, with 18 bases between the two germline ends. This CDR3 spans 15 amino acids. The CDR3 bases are TGTGCCAGCAGCCCAGATTCGGGCCGCTACGAAAAACTGTTTTTT. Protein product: CASSPDSGRYEKLFF.

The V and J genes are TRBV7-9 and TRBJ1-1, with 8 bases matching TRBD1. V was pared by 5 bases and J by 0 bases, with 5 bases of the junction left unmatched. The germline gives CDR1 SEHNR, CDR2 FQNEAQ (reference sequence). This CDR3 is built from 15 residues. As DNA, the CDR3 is TGTGCCAGCAGCACTCGGACAGGGCTGAACACTGAAGCTTTCTTT. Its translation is CASSTRTGLNTEAFF.

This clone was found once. The DNA of the CDR3 is TGTGCCAGCACCCCCGGGGGTGGCAATCAGCCCCAGCATTTT. It encodes CASTPGGGNQPQHF. The chain employs TRBV28 and TRBJ1-5, with D perhaps TRBD1 (5 bases). V lost 7 bases to trimming and J lost 2 bases, with 12 bases between them. The CDR3 has 14 residues. Germline CDR1 is MDHEN and CDR2 is SYDVKM.

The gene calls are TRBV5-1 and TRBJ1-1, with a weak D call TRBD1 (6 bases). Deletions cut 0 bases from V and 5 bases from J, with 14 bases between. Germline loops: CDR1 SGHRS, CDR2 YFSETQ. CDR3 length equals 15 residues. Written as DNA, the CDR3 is TGCGCCAGCAGCTTGGCTAGTCAGGGGAGGACTGAAGCTTTCTTT. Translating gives CASSLASQGRTEAFF.

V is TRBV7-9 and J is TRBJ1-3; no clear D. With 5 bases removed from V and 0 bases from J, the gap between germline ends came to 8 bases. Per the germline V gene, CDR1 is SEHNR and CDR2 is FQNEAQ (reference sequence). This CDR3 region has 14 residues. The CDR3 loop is CASSPTDSGNTIYF. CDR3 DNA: TGTGCCAGCAGCCCGACGGACTCTGGAAACACCATATATTTT.

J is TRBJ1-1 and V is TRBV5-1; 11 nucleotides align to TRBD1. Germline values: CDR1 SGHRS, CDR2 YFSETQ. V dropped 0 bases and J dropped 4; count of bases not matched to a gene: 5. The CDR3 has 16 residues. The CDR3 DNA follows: TGCGCCAGCAGCTTGGGGACAGGGGGCACTAGCACTGAAGCTTTCTTT. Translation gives CASSLGTGGTSTEAFF.

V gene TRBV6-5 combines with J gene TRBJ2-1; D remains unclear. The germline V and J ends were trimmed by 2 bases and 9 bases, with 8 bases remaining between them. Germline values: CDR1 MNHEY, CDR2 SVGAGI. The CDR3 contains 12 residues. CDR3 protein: CASSYRGGEQFF. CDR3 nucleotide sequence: TGTGCCAGCAGTTACCGAGGTGGTGAGCAGTTCTTC.

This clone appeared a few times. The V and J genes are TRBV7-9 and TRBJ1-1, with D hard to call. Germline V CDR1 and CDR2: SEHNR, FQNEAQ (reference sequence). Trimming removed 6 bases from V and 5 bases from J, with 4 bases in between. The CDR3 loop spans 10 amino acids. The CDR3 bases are TGTGCCAGCAGTGGGACTGAAGCTTTCTTT. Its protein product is CASSGTEAFF.

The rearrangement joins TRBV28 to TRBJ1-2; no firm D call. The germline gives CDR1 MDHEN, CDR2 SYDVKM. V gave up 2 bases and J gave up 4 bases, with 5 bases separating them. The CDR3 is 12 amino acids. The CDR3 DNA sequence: TGTGCCAGCAGTTTAGCGGTCTATGGCTACACCTTC. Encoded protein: CASSLAVYGYTF.

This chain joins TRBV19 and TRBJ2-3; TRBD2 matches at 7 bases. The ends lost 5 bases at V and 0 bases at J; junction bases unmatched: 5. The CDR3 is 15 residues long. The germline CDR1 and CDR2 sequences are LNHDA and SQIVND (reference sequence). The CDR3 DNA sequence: TGTGCCAGTAGTGGCAGCGGGGCAAGCACAGATACGCAGTATTTT. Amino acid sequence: CASSGSGASTDTQYF.

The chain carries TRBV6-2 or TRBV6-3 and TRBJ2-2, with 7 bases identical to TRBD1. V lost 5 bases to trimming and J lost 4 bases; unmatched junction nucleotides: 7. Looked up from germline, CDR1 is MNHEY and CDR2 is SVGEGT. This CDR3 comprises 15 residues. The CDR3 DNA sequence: TGTGCCAGCAGTCGACAGGGAAGTGTCACCGGGGAGCTGTTTTTT. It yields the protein CASSRQGSVTGELFF.

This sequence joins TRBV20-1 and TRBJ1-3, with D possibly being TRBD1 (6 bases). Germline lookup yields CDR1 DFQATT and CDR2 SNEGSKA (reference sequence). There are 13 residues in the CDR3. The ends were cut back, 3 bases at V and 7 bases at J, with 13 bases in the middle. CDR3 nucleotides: TGCAGTGCTAGTAGCAGGGGCGAGAACACCATATATTTT. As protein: CSASSRGENTIYF.

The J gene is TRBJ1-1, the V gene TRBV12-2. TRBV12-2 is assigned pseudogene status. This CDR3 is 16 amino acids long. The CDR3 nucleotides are TGTGCAAGTCGCTTAGCGGGAAGGGCCTTTGGGACTGAAGCTTTCTTT. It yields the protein CASRLAGRAFGTEAFF.

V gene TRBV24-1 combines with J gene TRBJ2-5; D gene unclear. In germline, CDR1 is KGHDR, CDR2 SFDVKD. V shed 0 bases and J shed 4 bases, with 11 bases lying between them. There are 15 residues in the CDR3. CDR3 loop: CATSDLGGDRETQYF. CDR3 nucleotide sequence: TGTGCCACCAGTGATTTGGGTGGGGATCGAGAGACCCAGTACTTC.

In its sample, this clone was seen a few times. As DNA, the CDR3 is TGCGCCAGCAGCCAAGATGGAGCTATTAACTATGGCTACACCTTC. It encodes CASSQDGAINYGYTF. The chain joins TRBV4-1 to TRBJ1-2; D is undetermined. The ends were cut back, 0 bases at V and 1 base at J, with 9 bases in the middle. This CDR3 has 15 amino acids. In germline, CDR1 is MGHRA, CDR2 YSYEKL.

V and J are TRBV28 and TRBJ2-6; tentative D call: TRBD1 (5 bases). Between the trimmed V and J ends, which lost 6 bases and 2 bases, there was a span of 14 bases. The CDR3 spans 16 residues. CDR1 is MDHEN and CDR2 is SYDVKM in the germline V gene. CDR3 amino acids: CASSEYRIAGANVLTF. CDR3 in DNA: TGTGCCAGCAGCGAGTACAGGATAGCTGGGGCCAACGTCCTGACTTTC.

The CDR3 region has the DNA TGTGCCAGCAGCCCCCGACAGGGGCTATCCTATGGCTACACCTTC. Protein product: CASSPRQGLSYGYTF. The chain recombines TRBV11-2 with TRBJ1-2; 8 nucleotides agree with TRBD1. Germline V gene data show CDR1 as SGHAT and CDR2 as FQNNGV. V shed 5 bases, J shed 4 bases, and the junction held 9 bases outside the gene matches. The CDR3 has 15 amino acids.